This TCR beta chain was captured by sequencing in a study of T cell responses to AZD1222 COVID-19 vaccine. TCRdb's copy holds only in-frame clones and misses some; the assay was immunoSEQ multiplex PCR. Among approximately 150,000 clones, about 90% were seen once, and the ten largest hold around 1.6%. Study-level results: Baseline serostatus was positive in only six or seven AZD1222 recipients. The reported proportion of spike-specific TCRs targeting unmutated variant regions was nearly half. Donors skewed white British and female; clonal diversity was possibly underestimated.

Turning to this clone: As yet, its antigen is unknown. Distinct nucleotide sequences in the sample also encode this CDR3.

Deletions cut 4 bases from V and 1 base from J, with 3 bases between. Germline V gene sequence: CDR1 KGHDR, CDR2 SFDVKD. The CDR3 runs to 13 residues. This sequence joins TRBV24-1 and TRBJ2-2, with D uncertain. This receptor was taken from an adult who received the AZD1222 COVID-19 vaccine. The sample was peripheral blood, taken 28 days after the second AZD1222 dose. CDR3 amino acids: CATSEGNTGELFF. The CDR3 DNA follows: TGTGCCACCAGTGAAGGGAACACCGGGGAGCTGTTTTTT.